The 32 T cell receptor beta chains below all came from one sample that was sequenced in a study of immune characterization of retroperitoneal liposarcoma (dated by TCRdb to between 2019 and 2020). Library prep was done by PCR. TCRdb names NextSeq 500 as the instrument used. TCRdb reanalyzed the raw reads on its own, using fastp at Q25 for trimming and MiXCR for clone calling, and kept in-frame beta chains. Under each unique CDR3 protein, matching rows form one entry showing the most common genes and DNA. This sample has about 10,000 distinct CDR3 sequences in its table, and over 35% of those were observed once. In total, the top ten clones hold roughly 9.1% of the sample. The sequenced material came from tumor tissue. The receptors shown here come from a female donor with retroperitoneal liposarcoma.

The gene calls are TRBV11-2 and TRBJ1-1; perhaps TRBD1 as D (6 bases). CDR1 is SGHAT and CDR2 is FQNNGV in the germline V gene. The CDR3 extends over 15 amino acids. Trimming stripped 0 bases from V and 4 bases from J, with 12 bases between. CDR3 sequence (DNA): TGTGCCAGCAGCTTAGATATTAGAGGGGGCACTGAAGCTTTCTTT. Protein product: CASSLDIRGGTEAFF.

The count of this clonotype is one. The chain employs TRBV6-1 and TRBJ1-5; D is ambiguous. V was cut by 4 bases and J by 6 bases, with 19 bases left in between. This CDR3 comprises 16 residues. The germline CDR1 and CDR2 sequences are MNHNS and SASEGT. CDR3 amino acids: CASSGDPGDSPQPQHF. The CDR3 DNA follows: TGTGCCAGCAGTGGAGACCCAGGAGACTCCCCTCAGCCCCAGCATTTT.

The J gene is TRBJ2-7, the V gene TRBV11-2; 8 positions agree with TRBD2. The germline gives CDR1 SGHAT, CDR2 FQNNGV. V lost 5 bases, J lost 4 bases, and 4 bases stayed unmatched. This CDR3 is built from 13 residues. The CDR3 nucleotides read TGTGCCAGCAGCCGGGGGGGCACTTACGAGCAGTACTTC. This translates into CASSRGGTYEQYF.

V is TRBV6-1 and J is TRBJ2-1; D remains ambiguous. Germline V gives CDR1 MNHNS, CDR2 SASEGT. The germline V and J ends were trimmed by 0 bases and 8 bases, with 8 bases remaining between them. The CDR3 consists of 13 residues. CDR3 bases: TGTGCCAGCAGTGAAGCGGTGATGGATGAGCAGTTCTTC. This translates into CASSEAVMDEQFF.

As concerns this clonotype: A much larger clone sits a single nucleotide away, making a read error possible. The rearrangement joins TRBV6-6 to TRBJ2-2; D gene uncertain. Germline CDR1 reads MNHNY; CDR2 reads SVGAGI (reference sequence). Trimming left V 1 base short and J 0 bases short, with 3 bases between. The CDR3 loop spans 14 amino acids. The CDR3 region is CASSYFANTGELFF. CDR3 nucleotide sequence: TGTGCCAGCAGTTACTTTGCGAACACCGGGGAGCTGTTTTTT.

This clonotype has more than one count but fewer than ten. The chain uses TRBV6-1 and TRBJ2-1, with 8 bases that match TRBD1. Germline-derived CDR1 and CDR2 are MNHNS and SASEGT. V lost 6 bases and J lost 0; bases outside the gene matches: 4. The CDR3 spans 15 residues. CDR3 nucleotide sequence: TGTGCCAGCAGGGAGCAGGGGGCCTCCTACAATGAGCAGTTCTTC. It is translated as CASREQGASYNEQFF.

The rearrangement joins TRBV10-3 to TRBJ2-1, with TRBD2 as a possible D gene (5 bases). Germline V gene lookup returns CDR1 ENHRY and CDR2 SYGVKD. The CDR3 length is 14 residues. Trimming pared 3 bases from V and 6 bases from J, leaving 12 bases between. The DNA for the CDR3 is TGTGCCATCAGTGAACGGGATATGGGCAATGAGCAGTTCTTC. Residues: CAISERDMGNEQFF.

This clonotype was seen only once. V usage is TRBV6-5 and J usage is TRBJ1-1, with D hard to call. CDR1 is MNHEY, CDR2 SVGAGI, per germline. V was clipped by 0 bases and J by 4 bases, with 12 bases between them. The CDR3 sequence is 15 residues long. For the CDR3, the DNA is TGTGCCAGCAGTTACTCGATGGAAGGTTTCACTGAAGCTTTCTTT. Its translation is CASSYSMEGFTEAFF.

This clonotype was seen a few times. The V gene is TRBV27, the J gene TRBJ2-1; the match to TRBD2 covers 12 bases. Germline V gives CDR1 MNHEY, CDR2 SMNVEV (reference sequence). V dropped 6 bases and J dropped 3; count of bases not matched to a gene: 6. The CDR3 loop spans 16 amino acids. CDR3 residues: CASRTQGLAGYNEQFF. The CDR3 nucleotides are TGTGCCAGCAGAACCCAGGGACTAGCGGGCTACAATGAGCAGTTCTTC.

This clonotype was detected only once. The chain uses TRBV11-2 and TRBJ2-2; TRBD2 might be the D (5 bases). Germline CDR1 reads SGHAT; CDR2 reads FQNNGV. This CDR3 comprises 15 residues. V lost 2 bases to trimming and J lost 1 base, with 8 bases between them. For the CDR3, the DNA is TGTGCCAGCAGCTTATTAGGAGGGAACACCGGGGAGCTGTTTTTT. It translates to CASSLLGGNTGELFF.

By sample fraction, this clonotype is medium-sized (0.01 to 0.1%). V usage is TRBV6-1 and J usage is TRBJ2-5; 8 nucleotides agree with TRBD1. The CDR3 has 15 amino acids. Germline V gene sequence: CDR1 MNHNS, CDR2 SASEGT. V dropped 6 bases and J dropped 11; count of bases not matched to a gene: 17. In DNA, the CDR3 is TGTGCCAGCAGACATAGACAGGGGAGGTACAATGAGCAGTACTTC. Translation: CASRHRQGRYNEQYF.

By sample fraction, this clonotype is medium-sized (0.01 to 0.1%). The chain joins TRBV7-2 to TRBJ2-1; 10 nucleotides line up with TRBD2. The assigned J gene may be wrong: the sequence end matches TRBJ2-7 better. Germline-derived CDR1 and CDR2 are SGHTA and FQGNSA. The CDR3 spans 15 residues. In DNA, the CDR3 is TGTGCCAGCAGCCGGACTAGCGGCGCCTACAATGAGCAGTACTTC. This sequence encodes CASSRTSGAYNEQYF.

The rearrangement uses TRBV27 and TRBJ2-3; TRBD1 is a possible D gene (6 bases). Trimming took 6 bases from V and 0 from J, leaving 19 bases between them. CDR1 is MNHEY and CDR2 is SMNVEV in the germline V gene (reference sequence). The CDR3 is 17 residues long. CDR3 sequence (DNA): TGTGCCAGCAGCCCCCTGGGACACGCGGCTAGCACAGATACGCAGTATTTT. Translated, it gives CASSPLGHAASTDTQYF.

The rearrangement joins TRBV11-3 to TRBJ1-1; 8 bases match TRBD1. This CDR3 spans 19 amino acids. Germline V lookup: CDR1 SGHNT, CDR2 YENEEA. After removal of 1 base from V and 2 bases from J, the junction contained 15 bases not matched to a gene. The CDR3 DNA reads as TGTGCCAGCAGCTTAGGCCGGACCCAGGGGGCGAAAGGCAACACTGAAGCTTTCTTT. This codes for CASSLGRTQGAKGNTEAFF.

The CDR3 protein is CSAGVAGGNPNEQFF. The CDR3 DNA reads TGCAGTGCAGGCGTGGCAGGGGGTAACCCAAATGAGCAGTTCTTC. The chain couples TRBV20-1 to TRBJ2-1, with 7 bases matching TRBD1. Trimming cost V 6 bases and J 7 bases; bases outside gene matches: 15. Germline CDR1 reads DFQATT; CDR2 reads SNEGSKA (reference sequence). CDR3 size: 15 residues.

This clonotype showed up many times. This chain uses TRBV7-3 with TRBJ2-5; D unclear. This CDR3 has 15 residues. Trimming pared 2 bases from V and 11 bases from J, leaving 21 bases between. Germline CDR1 reads SGHTA; CDR2 reads FQGTGA. The CDR3 bases are TGTGCCAGCAGCTTACTTGGACCCTCGAACAATGAGCAGTACTTC. Translating it yields CASSLLGPSNNEQYF.

This clonotype appeared a few times. The chain has TRBV6-1 and TRBJ2-5; 7 positions agree with TRBD1. The germline V gene encodes CDR1 MNHNS and CDR2 SASEGT. CDR3 length: 13 residues. The trim removed 6 bases at V and 5 bases at J, leaving 6 bases unmatched. This chain's CDR3 is CASRQGSAETQYF. For the CDR3, the DNA is TGTGCCAGCAGACAGGGGAGCGCGGAGACCCAGTACTTC.

This chain uses TRBV6-1 with TRBJ2-1; 7 nucleotides match TRBD2. The length of the CDR3 is 18 residues. Germline V lookup: CDR1 MNHNS, CDR2 SASEGT. V shed 5 bases and J 0 bases; nucleotides not matched to a gene: 13. DNA of the CDR3: TGTGCCAGCAGTACGCTACGAAGCGGGACCGGCTCCTACAATGAGCAGTTCTTC. This codes for CASSTLRSGTGSYNEQFF.

V gene TRBV6-1 combines with J gene TRBJ2-1; 8 nucleotides match TRBD1. Germline V gene sequence: CDR1 MNHNS, CDR2 SASEGT. Unmatched junction bases numbered 7, after V lost 2 bases and J lost 10 bases. CDR3 length: 14 residues. The CDR3 nucleotides are TGTGCCAGCAGTGAAACAGGGGGGACCTACGAGCAGTTCTTC. Translating gives CASSETGGTYEQFF.

Relative to its sample, this clonotype is medium-sized (0.01 to 0.1%). The chain has TRBV7-6 and TRBJ2-2, with TRBD2 as a possible D gene (6 bases). V lost 1 base and J lost 0, with 27 bases in between. Per the germline V gene, CDR1 is SGHVS and CDR2 is FNYEAQ. The CDR3 is 22 residues long. The CDR3 protein is CASSLVAGRSTGKDANTGELFF. The CDR3 bases are TGTGCCAGCAGCTTAGTTGCGGGAAGGTCCACCGGGAAAGACGCGAACACCGGGGAGCTGTTTTTT.

The rearrangement uses TRBV25-1 and TRBJ2-1; the D call may be TRBD1 or TRBD2 (5 bases each). The length of the CDR3 is 15 residues. The germline V and J ends were trimmed by 6 bases and 13 bases, with 25 bases remaining between them. Germline CDR1 and CDR2: MGHDK and SYGVNS. The CDR3 region is CASSVKGAVGETQFF. The CDR3 DNA reads as TGTGCCAGCAGCGTAAAAGGGGCAGTGGGAGAGACCCAGTTCTTC.

This clonotype is judged medium-sized. The V gene is TRBV7-2, the J gene TRBJ2-5; 13 bases align to TRBD2. CDR1 SGHTA and CDR2 FQGNSA come from the germline V gene. CDR3 size: 16 residues. Trimming removed 1 base from V and 5 bases from J; junction bases left unmatched: 4. The CDR3 sequence: CASSLDGTSGAETQYF. In DNA form, the CDR3 reads TGTGCCAGCAGCTTAGATGGGACTAGCGGGGCCGAGACCCAGTACTTC.

Many counts were recorded for this clonotype. V gene TRBV12-3 or TRBV12-4 combines with J gene TRBJ2-1; perhaps TRBD2 as D (6 bases). The CDR3 is 13 amino acids. Between the trimmed V and J ends, which lost 4 bases and 13 bases, there was a span of 17 bases. CDR3 protein: CASSSYIAGGQFF. Written as DNA, the CDR3 is TGTGCCAGCAGTTCCTACATAGCCGGGGGTCAGTTCTTC.

The CDR3 region is CASSEEAYVDYGYTF. The DNA for the CDR3 is TGTGCCAGCAGTGAAGAAGCCTACGTGGACTATGGCTACACCTTC. This chain connects TRBV6-1 to TRBJ1-2; D gene unclear. Germline V gives CDR1 MNHNS, CDR2 SASEGT. The CDR3 is made up of 15 amino acids. V was shortened by 1 base and J by 3 bases, with 12 bases between the two germline ends.

The rearrangement joins TRBV6-1 to TRBJ2-5; a possible D gene is TRBD2 (6 bases). The J call may not be correct, given that the DNA end is closer to TRBJ2-7. From germline, CDR1 is MNHNS and CDR2 SASEGT. The CDR3 length is 14 residues. As DNA, the CDR3 is TGTGCCAGCCACCTCCGTGCGGGACGGTACGAGCAGTACTTC. Its translation: CASHLRAGRYEQYF.

This clonotype came up many times. The V and J genes are TRBV6-1 and TRBJ2-3; 14 nucleotides align to TRBD2. CDR1 and CDR2 from the germline V gene are MNHNS and SASEGT. V was clipped by 6 bases and J by 1 base; unmatched bases: 0. The CDR3 sequence is 15 residues long. The CDR3 DNA reads as TGTGCCAGCAGGACTAGCGGGGGGGGCACAGATACGCAGTATTTT. Its translation: CASRTSGGGTDTQYF.

Judged by abundance, this clonotype is medium-sized (0.01 to 0.1%). The J gene is TRBJ2-5, the V gene TRBV7-3, with TRBD2 matching 10 bases. Germline lookup yields CDR1 SGHTA and CDR2 FQGTGA. After removal of 6 bases from V and 11 bases from J, the junction contained 15 bases not matched to a gene. The CDR3 covers 15 residues. The CDR3 spells CASSSDGTSDNEQYF. The CDR3 region has the DNA TGTGCCAGCAGTTCGGACGGGACTAGCGACAATGAGCAGTACTTC.

This clonotype occurred many times. The chain carries TRBV11-3 and TRBJ2-3; 8 positions match TRBD2. The CDR3 runs to 19 residues. V was clipped by 1 base and J by 4 bases; unmatched bases: 16. Germline-derived CDR1 and CDR2 are SGHNT and YENEEA. The CDR3 DNA reads TGTGCCAGCAGCTTAGTAGACGTGGCGGGAGGTCGGAGTGCAGATACGCAGTATTTT. This gives the protein CASSLVDVAGGRSADTQYF.

By sample fraction, this clonotype is medium-sized. The J gene is TRBJ2-6, the V gene TRBV6-1, with unresolved D. CDR3 size: 14 residues. CDR1 and CDR2 from the germline V gene are MNHNS and SASEGT. V lost 5 bases to trimming and J lost 1 base, with 6 bases between them. This CDR3 is CASSPLSGANVLTF. In DNA form, the CDR3 reads TGTGCCAGCAGTCCCCTTTCTGGGGCCAACGTCCTGACTTTC.

The CDR3 is CASSLEDTEAFF. DNA of the CDR3: TGTGCCAGCAGCTTAGAGGACACTGAAGCTTTCTTT. V and J are TRBV7-8 and TRBJ1-1; D remains ambiguous. The V gene lost 1 base and the J gene lost 3 bases, with 3 bases spanning the gap. From germline, CDR1 is SGHVS and CDR2 FQNEAQ. This CDR3 contains 12 residues.

The table lists this clonotype with many counts. The chain links TRBV6-1 to TRBJ2-1, with D perhaps matching TRBD1 or TRBD2 (5 bases each). The J call may be wrong; the DNA end is better matched by TRBJ2-5. The CDR3 is 15 residues long. CDR1 MNHNS and CDR2 SASEGT come from the germline V gene. The CDR3 DNA sequence: TGTGCCAGCAGTCACCGGGACGCGTGGAGTGAGACCCAGTACTTC. It translates to CASSHRDAWSETQYF.

The chain joins TRBV7-6 to TRBJ2-1; D is possibly TRBD1 or TRBD2 (5 bases each). CDR1 is SGHVS and CDR2 is FNYEAQ in the germline V gene. The germline V and J ends were trimmed by 1 base and 4 bases, with 8 bases remaining between them. This CDR3 has 14 amino acids. The CDR3 nucleotides read TGTGCCAGCAGCTTAGGGGACGGATACAATGAGCAGTTCTTC. This translates into CASSLGDGYNEQFF.